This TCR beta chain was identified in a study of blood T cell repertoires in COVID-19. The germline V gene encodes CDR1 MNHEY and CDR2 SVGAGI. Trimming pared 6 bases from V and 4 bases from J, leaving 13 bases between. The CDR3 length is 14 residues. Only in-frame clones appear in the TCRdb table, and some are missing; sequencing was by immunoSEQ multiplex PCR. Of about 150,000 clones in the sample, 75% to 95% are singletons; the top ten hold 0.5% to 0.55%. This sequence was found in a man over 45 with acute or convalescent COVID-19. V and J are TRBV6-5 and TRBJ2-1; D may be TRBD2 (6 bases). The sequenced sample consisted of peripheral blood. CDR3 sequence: CASSPGTPYNEQFF. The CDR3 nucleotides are TGTGCCAGCAGCCCCGGGACTCCATACAATGAGCAGTTCTTC.